Below, 21 T cell receptor beta chains from the same sample are listed, as sequenced in a study of cytomegalovirus exposure and HLA in healthy donors. PCR primers comprised 60 Vbeta and 13 Jbeta primers. Assay used: immunoSEQ multiplex PCR; TCRdb lists only in-frame clones, some missing. This sample's table has tens of thousands of clones. Sequencing was carried out using PBMCs. The receptor set was obtained from a man between 45 and 60 years old in good health and CMV-seropositive.

The CDR3 is CAWSAVGLAGTYEQYF. In nucleotides, the CDR3 is TGTGCCTGGAGTGCGGTCGGACTAGCGGGCACCTACGAGCAGTACTTC. V and J are TRBV30 and TRBJ2-7, with 11 bases lining up with TRBD2. The CDR3 totals 16 residues. J was trimmed by 2 bases and V by 1 base; bases with no gene match: 7. The germline V gene encodes CDR1 GTSNPN and CDR2 SVGIG (reference sequence).

The rearrangement links TRBV7-2 to TRBJ2-7, with 8 bases matching TRBD2. In germline, CDR1 is SGHTA, CDR2 FQGNSA. V dropped 3 bases and J dropped 3; count of bases not matched to a gene: 7. The CDR3 covers 15 residues. CDR3 coding DNA: TGTGCCAGCAGCTTCGGGGGGGGAGGTTACTACGAGCAGTACTTC. Translated: CASSFGGGGYYEQYF. The full variable domain, rest sourced from reference TRBV7-2 and TRBJ2-7, is GAGVSQSPSNKVTEKGKDVELRCDPISGHTALYWYRQSLGQGLEFLIYFQGNSAPDKSGLPSDRFSAERTGGSVSTLTIQRTQQEDSAVYLCASSFGGGGYYEQYFGPGTRLTVT.

This chain connects TRBV30 to TRBJ2-1, with TRBD2 matching 11 bases. J gave up 8 bases and V 2 bases, and 5 bases lay outside the gene matches. Germline V gene lookup returns CDR1 GTSNPN and CDR2 SVGIG (reference sequence). This CDR3 comprises 14 residues. The CDR3 DNA follows: TGTGCCTGGAGTCAACTAGCGGGAGCGGATGAGCAGTTCTTC. Translating it yields CAWSQLAGADEQFF.

The chain links TRBV15 to TRBJ1-2, with 7 bases that match TRBD1. J gave up 0 bases and V 3 bases, and 7 bases lay outside the gene matches. The CDR3 runs 16 residues. Germline V lookup: CDR1 LNHNV, CDR2 YYDKDF (reference sequence). The DNA of the CDR3 is TGTGCCACCAGCAGCGGTTGGGACAGAGCTAACTATGGCTACACCTTC. Encoded protein: CATSSGWDRANYGYTF. Supplemented by reference TRBV15 and TRBJ1-2, the full variable domain reads DAMVIQNPRYQVTQFGKPVTLSCSQTLNHNVMYWYQQKSSQAPKLLFHYYDKDFNNEADTPDNFQSRRPNTSFCFLDIRSPGLGDTAMYLCATSSGWDRANYGYTFGSGTRLTVV.

The chain couples TRBV15 to TRBJ1-2; D may be TRBD1 (6 bases). The V and J ends lost 0 bases and 8 bases respectively, with 13 bases between them. Germline V gene lookup returns CDR1 LNHNV and CDR2 YYDKDF (reference sequence). The CDR3 extends over 14 amino acids. The CDR3 sequence: CATSREGRGAGYTF. CDR3 bases: TGTGCCACCAGCAGAGAGGGCAGGGGAGCGGGCTACACCTTC.

This chain uses TRBV6-1 with TRBJ1-5, with D possibly matching TRBD1 (5 bases). Germline CDR1 and CDR2: MNHNS and SASEGT. The CDR3 is 16 amino acids. V lost 2 bases and J 7 bases, leaving 18 bases between the germline ends. CDR3 nucleotide sequence: TGTGCCAGCAGTGAACAGGGACTGGGTCTAGGACAGCCCCAGCATTTT. Translating it yields CASSEQGLGLGQPQHF.

V gene TRBV30 combines with J gene TRBJ1-2; D is possibly TRBD1 (6 bases). CDR3 length: 16 amino acids. The germline gives CDR1 GTSNPN, CDR2 SVGIG (reference sequence). V was clipped by 0 bases and J by 4 bases, with 18 bases between them. The CDR3 coding sequence is TGTGCCTGGAGTGTATTTTCTTCAGGGGCTCCCTATGGCTACACCTTC. Protein sequence: CAWSVFSSGAPYGYTF.

This chain connects TRBV30 to TRBJ2-1, with D unclear. CDR1 is GTSNPN and CDR2 is SVGIG in the germline V gene (reference sequence). This CDR3 region has 11 residues. V dropped 5 bases and J dropped 4 bases, with 6 bases sitting between them. CDR3 sequence reads: CAWAGYNEQFF. DNA for the CDR3: TGTGCCTGGGCCGGGTACAATGAGCAGTTCTTC.

Here the CDR3 reads CASSWTSGGGPTDTQYF. CDR3 coding DNA: TGTGCCAGCAGCTGGACTAGCGGGGGGGGACCCACAGATACGCAGTATTTT. V and J are TRBV5-4 and TRBJ2-3, with 15 bases that match TRBD2. The trim removed 3 bases at V and 2 bases at J, leaving 4 bases unmatched. Germline V gives CDR1 SGHNT, CDR2 YYREEE (reference sequence). The CDR3 extends over 17 amino acids.

This chain links TRBV5-5 with TRBJ2-7; TRBD1 agrees at 8 bases. V shed 2 bases and J 6 bases; nucleotides not matched to a gene: 7. The germline gives CDR1 SGHKS, CDR2 YYEKEE (reference sequence). The CDR3 runs 14 residues. The CDR3 coding sequence is TGTGCCAGCAGCTTAAATTCAGGGGGCTTCGAGCAGTACGTC. Protein product: CASSLNSGGFEQYV.

CDR3 region: CASSAPEDRGSQETQYF. For the CDR3, the DNA is TGTGCCAGCAGCGCCCCGGAGGACAGGGGCAGCCAAGAGACCCAGTACTTC. V is TRBV9 and J is TRBJ2-5; the match to TRBD1 covers 9 bases. The CDR3 runs 17 residues. V gave up 3 bases and J gave up 1 base; unmatched junction bases: 10. Looked up from germline, CDR1 is SGDLS and CDR2 is YYNGEE.

The J gene is TRBJ1-4, the V gene TRBV30, with 7 nucleotides matching TRBD1. The V segment lost 2 bases and the J segment 10 bases; nucleotides outside the gene matches: 10. The CDR3 is 14 amino acids. CDR1 and CDR2 from the germline V gene are GTSNPN and SVGIG (reference sequence). The chain's CDR3 is CAWSPTGWTGKLFF. The CDR3 nucleotides are TGTGCCTGGAGTCCGACAGGGTGGACTGGAAAACTGTTTTTT.

The chain links TRBV7-3 to TRBJ2-1, with TRBD2 matching 7 bases. Germline trimming cut 5 bases from V and 0 bases from J; bases unmatched to any gene: 7. CDR1 is SGHTA, CDR2 FQGTGA, per germline. This CDR3 contains 16 residues. CDR3 loop: CASSPNGGSSYNEQFF. The DNA for the CDR3 is TGTGCCAGCAGCCCCAACGGGGGGAGCTCCTACAATGAGCAGTTCTTC.

The chain's CDR3 is CASGLLGGNTEAFF. CDR3 DNA: TGTGCTAGTGGTCTATTGGGAGGGAACACTGAAGCTTTCTTT. This chain uses TRBV12-5 with TRBJ1-1; D not resolved. Trimming took 5 bases from V and 1 from J, leaving 11 bases between them. The CDR3 consists of 14 residues. Per germline, CDR1 LGHNT and CDR2 FRNRAP. The full variable domain, its missing parts supplied by reference TRBV12-5 and TRBJ1-1, is DARVTQTPRHKVTEMGQEVTMRCQPILGHNTVFWYRQTMMQGLELLAYFRNRAPLDDSGMPKDRFSAEMPDATLATLKIQPSEPRDSAVYFCASGLLGGNTEAFFGQGTRLTVV.

J is TRBJ1-2 and V is TRBV6-6, with a weak D call TRBD1 (5 bases). Trimming pared 6 bases from V and 4 bases from J, leaving 12 bases between. The germline V gene encodes CDR1 MNHNY and CDR2 SVGAGI (reference sequence). The CDR3 runs 13 residues. CDR3 nucleotide sequence: TGTGCCAGCAGCCTAGCGGGGGGCTATGGCTACACCTTC. This gives the protein CASSLAGGYGYTF.

The chain has TRBV4-3 and TRBJ1-1; D is unresolved. The CDR3 runs 13 residues. Germline V lookup: CDR1 LGHNA, CDR2 YSLEER. V lost 0 bases and J 9 bases, leaving 11 bases between the germline ends. This chain's CDR3 is CASSQDRGTQAFF. For the CDR3, the DNA is TGCGCCAGCAGCCAAGATCGGGGAACTCAAGCTTTCTTT.

The rearrangement joins TRBV14 to TRBJ2-5, with 7 bases fitting TRBD2. The CDR3 totals 13 residues. V lost 1 base, J lost 7 bases, and 3 bases stayed unmatched. From germline, CDR1 is SGHDN and CDR2 FVKESK. CDR3 amino acids: CASSQAGGVTQYF. The CDR3 nucleotides are TGTGCCAGCAGCCAAGCGGGGGGAGTGACCCAGTACTTC.

J is TRBJ1-1 and V is TRBV7-9; 8 positions agree with TRBD1. This CDR3 has 14 amino acids. V lost 5 bases, J lost 1 base, and 3 bases stayed unmatched. Germline lookup yields CDR1 SEHNR and CDR2 FQNEAQ (reference sequence). This CDR3 is CASSLQGENTEAFF. The CDR3, as DNA: TGTGCCAGCAGCCTACAGGGGGAGAACACTGAAGCTTTCTTT. Looking up the rest from reference TRBV7-9 and TRBJ1-1 gives the full variable domain: DTGVSQNPRHKITKRGQNVTFRCDPISEHNRLYWYRQTLGQGPEFLTYFQNEAQLEKSRLLSDRFSAERPKGSFSTLEIQRTEQGDSAMYLCASSLQGENTEAFFGQGTRLTVV.

J is TRBJ2-1 and V is TRBV7-9, with 11 positions matching TRBD2. The length of the CDR3 is 15 residues. CDR1 and CDR2 from the germline V gene are SEHNR and FQNEAQ (reference sequence). The V gene end was trimmed by 5 bases and the J gene end by 4 bases; junction bases not matched to a gene: 4. CDR3 sequence reads: CASSRGTSGYNEQFF. The DNA for the CDR3 is TGTGCCAGCAGCCGTGGGACTAGCGGATACAATGAGCAGTTCTTC.

The V gene is TRBV11-3, the J gene TRBJ2-3; 11 nucleotides align to TRBD2. The CDR3 runs 16 residues. V was clipped by 5 bases and J by 2 bases; unmatched bases: 6. Germline CDR1 reads SGHNT; CDR2 reads YENEEA. The CDR3 bases are TGTGCCAGCAGCCCGGGACTAGCGGCCTTCACAGATACGCAGTATTTT. It is translated as CASSPGLAAFTDTQYF.

As for this clone: A read error may account for a junction end that differs from germline. The rearrangement joins TRBV10-3 to TRBJ2-7; D uncertain. The CDR3 spans 13 residues. The germline V gene has CDR1 ENHRY and CDR2 SYGVKD. The CDR3 protein is CAIALPGSDEQYF. The CDR3 DNA reads TGTGCCATCGCCTTGCCAGGCTCCGACGAGCAGTACTTC.